The next 14 T cell receptor beta chains were all read from a single sample in a study of T cells in Graves' hyperthyroidism and ophthalmopathy. It was RNA transcripts that yielded the amplified TCR beta CDR3 regions. Initially, a first-round RT-PCR of the TCR CDR3 employed the HTBI primer set. TCRdb redid the calling of the multiplex PCR reads with MiXCR, one entry per CDR3 protein. The table lists 130,000 or so distinct CDR3 sequences, 22% of them singletons. The sample taken for sequencing was blood. The receptors come from a woman aged 50 to 65 with Graves' hyperthyroidism that later progressed to Graves' ophthalmopathy.

The genes are TRBV7-3 and TRBJ2-3; unclear D gene. Trimming left V 6 bases short and J 4 bases short, with 14 bases between. CDR3 length: 14 residues. Germline V gene sequence: CDR1 SGHTA, CDR2 FQGTGA. CDR3 protein: CASSSNYGADTQYF. The CDR3 region has the DNA TGTGCCAGCAGTTCAAATTACGGCGCAGATACGCAGTATTTT. The whole variable domain, filled in from reference TRBV7-3 and TRBJ2-3, reads GAGVSQTPSNKVTEKGKYVELRCDPISGHTALYWYRQSLGQGPEFLIYFQGTGAADDSGLPNDRFFAVRPEGSVSTLKIQRTERGDSAVYLCASSSNYGADTQYFGPGTRLTVL.

This clonotype was picked up many times. This rearrangement joins TRBV6-1 to TRBJ1-5; tentative D call: TRBD1 (5 bases). Trimming took off 6 bases at V and 4 bases at J, with 13 bases between the two ends. Germline loops: CDR1 MNHNS, CDR2 SASEGT. CDR3 length: 14 amino acids. CDR3 in amino acids: CASSQGFWNQPQHF. CDR3 bases: TGTGCCAGCAGCCAGGGATTTTGGAATCAGCCCCAGCATTTT.

In this sample, this clonotype turned up many times. The CDR3 nucleotides read TGTGCCAGCAGTGAAGAACGGGTAACTGAAGCTTTCTTT. It encodes CASSEERVTEAFF. The V gene is TRBV6-1, the J gene TRBJ1-1; no firm D call. V lost 1 base and J lost 5, with 8 bases in between. CDR1 and CDR2 from the germline V gene are MNHNS and SASEGT. This CDR3 is built from 13 residues.

V is TRBV12-3 or TRBV12-4 and J is TRBJ2-1; TRBD2 aligns across 7 bases. CDR3 size: 12 residues. The V segment lost 5 bases and the J segment 15 bases; nucleotides outside the gene matches: 10. CDR3 in amino acids: CASSTNGLVPFF. CDR3 DNA sequence: TGTGCCAGCAGTACCAACGGACTAGTTCCGTTCTTC.

This clonotype was seen repeatedly, ten times or more. The CDR3: CASSPGTGYEQFF. The CDR3 nucleotides are TGCGCCAGCAGCCCAGGGACAGGGTATGAGCAGTTCTTC. The V gene is TRBV4-1, the J gene TRBJ2-1; 9 nucleotides align to TRBD1. This CDR3 region has 13 residues. Losses at the gene ends were 4 bases for V and 8 bases for J; bases not matched to a gene: 3. Germline CDR1 is MGHRA and CDR2 is YSYEKL.

There are many counts of this clonotype. The chain links TRBV7-3 to TRBJ2-6, with D uncertain. CDR3 length: 15 amino acids. Per the germline V gene, CDR1 is SGHTA and CDR2 is FQGTGA. V was clipped by 4 bases and J by 0 bases, with 7 bases between them. The CDR3 sequence: CASSSDGSGANVLTF. CDR3 sequence (DNA): TGTGCCAGCAGCTCGGACGGCTCTGGGGCCAACGTCCTGACTTTC.

This clonotype occurred many times. This chain connects TRBV3-1 to TRBJ2-3; D could derive from TRBD1 or TRBD2 (5 bases each). Trimming took 1 base from V and 6 from J, leaving 11 bases between them. In germline, CDR1 is LGHDT, CDR2 YNNKEL (reference sequence). The CDR3 runs to 14 residues. The CDR3, as DNA: TGTGCCAGCAGCCAAGGGGCAGGGACCGATACGCAGTATTTT. Its protein product is CASSQGAGTDTQYF.

The chain uses TRBV27 and TRBJ2-2; D remains ambiguous. The germline CDR1 and CDR2 sequences are MNHEY and SMNVEV (reference sequence). Trimming left V 1 base short and J 5 bases short, with 11 bases between. The CDR3 runs 15 residues. The CDR3 DNA reads as TGTGCCAGCAGTTTATACCCTGAACTGACCGGGGAGCTGTTTTTT. As protein: CASSLYPELTGELFF.

This clonotype has at least ten counts. This rearrangement joins TRBV20-1 to TRBJ1-3, with D uncertain. CDR1 and CDR2 from the germline V gene are DFQATT and SNEGSKA (reference sequence). The CDR3 loop spans 15 amino acids. The germline V and J ends were trimmed by 0 bases and 1 base, with 10 bases remaining between them. Here the CDR3 DNA reads TGCAGTGCTAGAGACAGCTGGGCGTCTGGAAACACCATATATTTT. Its protein product is CSARDSWASGNTIYF.

The V call is TRBV4-1, the J call TRBJ2-5, with a tentative D call TRBD1 (6 bases). The CDR3 contains 15 residues. CDR1 MGHRA and CDR2 YSYEKL come from the germline V gene. V was pared by 0 bases and J by 5 bases, with 13 bases between. The CDR3 protein is CASSQEGQPLETQYF. For the CDR3, the DNA is TGCGCCAGCAGCCAAGAAGGACAGCCGTTGGAGACCCAGTACTTC.

In this sample, this clonotype turned up many times. The junction departs from germline at one end; a sequencing error may be responsible. The chain combines TRBV5-1 with TRBJ1-1; D gene ambiguous. The CDR3 runs to 13 residues. Germline V gene data show CDR1 as SGHRS and CDR2 as YFSETQ. CDR3 residues: CASSPERNTEAFF. Here the CDR3 DNA reads TGTGCCAGCTCACCTGAACGGAACACTGAAGCTTTCTTT.

In its sample, this clonotype was seen many times. The rearrangement links TRBV2 to TRBJ2-7, with D possibly matching TRBD1 (5 bases). Trimming removed 7 bases at V and 1 base at J, with 11 bases between. Per germline, CDR1 SNHLY and CDR2 FYNNEI. The CDR3 has 13 amino acids. The CDR3 nucleotides read TGTGCCAGCATGGTAGGGGCTTCCTACGAGCAGTACTTC. It specifies CASMVGASYEQYF.

This clonotype was seen a handful of times. This chain uses TRBV27 with TRBJ1-2, with TRBD1 matching over 9 bases. Germline V gives CDR1 MNHEY, CDR2 SMNVEV (reference sequence). The CDR3 totals 13 residues. V gave up 5 bases and J gave up 7 bases; unmatched junction bases: 5. The CDR3 region is CASSLTGGSGYTF. Written as DNA, the CDR3 is TGTGCCAGCAGTCTGACAGGGGGGAGTGGCTACACCTTC.

CDR3 DNA sequence: TGCAGTGTAGATAGGAGGGAGGGCCGAACCGGGGAGCTGTTTTTT. Residues: CSVDRREGRTGELFF. The chain links TRBV20-1 to TRBJ2-2, with 7 bases that match TRBD2. V lost 7 bases to trimming and J lost 5 bases; unmatched junction nucleotides: 13. Germline CDR1 is DFQATT and CDR2 is SNEGSKA (reference sequence). The CDR3 covers 15 residues.